A selection of T cell receptor beta chains follows, all from one sample in a study of control samples from healthy donors and cancer patients. Repertoires were generated with immunoSEQ multiplex PCR, while TCRdb's copy carries only in-frame clones and drops some. The repertoire includes over 90,000 clones, approximately 90% of them detected once, and about 18% sits in the top ten. Sequenced input: PBMCs. These receptors originate from a man between 60 and 70 years old with lung cancer. Both conserved end residues are part of each CDR3. D genes are given only for firm matches. Expanded clones are given a class, and other clones once, few, many or no size at all.

d_gene: .
v_gene: TRBV6-5
abundance: .
j_gene: TRBJ2-7
len: 14
CDR3aa: CASTSEGLAYEQYF
CDR3nt: TGTGCCAGCACCTCCGAAGGGCTAGCTTACGAGCAGTACTTC

d_gene: .
v_gene: TRBV11-2
abundance: .
j_gene: TRBJ2-7
len: 16
CDR3aa: CASSPRPPNEEGEQYF
CDR3nt: TGTGCCAGCAGCCCCAGACCGCCCAATGAAGAGGGCGAGCAGTACTTC

d_gene: TRBD1
v_gene: TRBV6-6
abundance: .
j_gene: TRBJ1-3
len: 15
CDR3aa: CASSAQGTAGNTIYF
CDR3nt: TGTGCCAGCAGTGCACAGGGGACGGCTGGAAACACCATATATTTT

d_gene: .
v_gene: TRBV27
abundance: .
j_gene: TRBJ2-7
len: 14
CDR3aa: CASSVSAGSYEQYF
CDR3nt: TGTGCCAGCAGCGTATCGGCAGGGAGCTACGAGCAGTACTTC

d_gene: .
v_gene: TRBV12-3/TRBV12-4
abundance: .
j_gene: TRBJ2-5
len: 12
CDR3aa: CASSYIQETQYF
CDR3nt: TGTGCCAGCAGTTATATCCAAGAGACCCAGTACTTC

d_gene: .
v_gene: TRBV7-3
abundance: .
j_gene: TRBJ1-2
len: 13
CDR3aa: CASSQGEEYGYTF
CDR3nt: TGTGCCAGCAGCCAAGGGGAGGAGTATGGCTACACCTTC

d_gene: .
v_gene: TRBV7-8
abundance: .
j_gene: TRBJ1-2
len: 14
CDR3aa: CASSLGVGDYGYTF
CDR3nt: TGTGCCAGCAGCTTAGGTGTAGGGGACTATGGCTACACCTTC

d_gene: .
v_gene: TRBV11-3
abundance: .
j_gene: TRBJ2-5
len: 14
CDR3aa: CASSLGYRQETQYF
CDR3nt: TGTGCCAGCAGCTTAGGTTACAGGCAAGAGACCCAGTACTTC

d_gene: TRBD2
v_gene: TRBV6-5
abundance: .
j_gene: TRBJ2-7
len: 16
CDR3aa: CASSYGTSGGTYEQYF
CDR3nt: TGTGCCAGCAGTTACGGGACTAGCGGGGGTACCTACGAGCAGTACTTC

d_gene: TRBD1
v_gene: TRBV6-5
abundance: .
j_gene: TRBJ1-5
len: 15
CDR3aa: CASSYSRQGTQPQHF
CDR3nt: TGTGCCAGCAGTTACTCGAGACAGGGAACTCAGCCCCAGCATTTT

d_gene: .
v_gene: TRBV18
abundance: .
j_gene: TRBJ1-1
len: 16
CDR3aa: CASSRLDELKNTEAFF
CDR3nt: TGTGCCAGCTCCCGTCTTGACGAGCTTAAGAACACTGAAGCTTTCTTT

d_gene: TRBD1
v_gene: TRBV6-5
abundance: once
j_gene: TRBJ1-6
len: 13
CDR3aa: CASNRDRGSPLHF
CDR3nt: TGTGCCAGCAACCGGGACAGGGGCTCACCCCTCCACTTT

d_gene: TRBD2
v_gene: TRBV19
abundance: .
j_gene: TRBJ2-3
len: 16
CDR3aa: CASTPRLAGYTDTQYF
CDR3nt: TGTGCCAGTACTCCAAGACTAGCGGGGTACACAGATACGCAGTATTTT

d_gene: .
v_gene: TRBV12-3/TRBV12-4
abundance: .
j_gene: TRBJ2-2
len: 13
CDR3aa: CASREQGSGELFF
CDR3nt: TGTGCCAGCAGAGAGCAGGGAAGCGGGGAGCTGTTTTTT

d_gene: TRBD1
v_gene: TRBV2
abundance: .
j_gene: TRBJ1-3
len: 12
CDR3aa: CASRDRGNTIYF
CDR3nt: TGTGCCAGCCGGGACAGGGGAAACACCATATATTTT

d_gene: .
v_gene: TRBV7-9
abundance: .
j_gene: TRBJ1-1
len: 14
CDR3aa: CASSFVTGASEAFF
CDR3nt: TGTGCCAGCAGCTTTGTAACGGGGGCTAGTGAAGCTTTCTTT

d_gene: TRBD1
v_gene: TRBV5-1
abundance: .
j_gene: TRBJ1-1
len: 13
CDR3aa: CASSPDRGMRAFF
CDR3nt: TGCGCCAGCAGCCCGGACAGGGGTATGCGGGCTTTCTTT

d_gene: TRBD2
v_gene: TRBV30
abundance: .
j_gene: TRBJ2-1
len: 17
CDR3aa: CAWSVRVSGASYNEQFF
CDR3nt: TGTGCCTGGAGTGTACGAGTCAGCGGGGCGAGTTACAATGAGCAGTTCTTC

d_gene: .
v_gene: TRBV4-1
abundance: .
j_gene: TRBJ1-3
len: 20
CDR3aa: CASSRLAGFGGWVKGNTIYF
CDR3nt: TGCGCCAGCAGCCGTTTGGCCGGTTTTGGCGGTTGGGTAAAGGGAAACACCATATATTTT

d_gene: TRBD1
v_gene: TRBV27
abundance: .
j_gene: TRBJ1-2
len: 15
CDR3aa: CASSLLGQGYYGYTF
CDR3nt: TGTGCCAGCAGTTTATTGGGACAGGGGTACTATGGCTACACCTTC

d_gene: .
v_gene: TRBV30
abundance: .
j_gene: TRBJ1-5
len: 15
CDR3aa: CAWSVPSGVNQPQHF
CDR3nt: TGTGCCTGGAGTGTACCATCAGGGGTAAATCAGCCCCAGCATTTT

d_gene: .
v_gene: TRBV5-8
abundance: once
j_gene: TRBJ1-1
len: 13
CDR3aa: CASSWRGYSEAFF
CDR3nt: TGTGCCAGCAGCTGGAGGGGATATTCTGAAGCTTTCTTT

d_gene: .
v_gene: TRBV5-1
abundance: .
j_gene: TRBJ2-1
len: 15
CDR3aa: CASSLTGFSYNEQFF
CDR3nt: TGCGCCAGCAGCTTAACAGGGTTCTCCTACAATGAGCAGTTCTTC

d_gene: .
v_gene: TRBV5-1
abundance: .
j_gene: TRBJ1-5
len: 13
CDR3aa: CASSLGGGEHQHF
CDR3nt: TGCGCCAGCAGCCTTGGTGGGGGAGAGCACCAGCATTTT

d_gene: .
v_gene: TRBV27
abundance: .
j_gene: TRBJ1-6
len: 17
CDR3aa: CASSLSRVGTDNSPLHF
CDR3nt: TGTGCCAGCAGTTTATCTCGAGTTGGGACGGATAATTCACCCCTCCACTTT

d_gene: TRBD1
v_gene: TRBV7-9
abundance: many
j_gene: TRBJ1-6
len: 16
CDR3aa: CASSSDRATYNSPLHF
CDR3nt: TGTGCCAGCAGCTCCGACAGGGCCACCTATAATTCACCCCTCCACTTT

d_gene: .
v_gene: TRBV3-1/TRBV3-2
abundance: .
j_gene: TRBJ2-3
len: 13
CDR3aa: CASSQNRGDTQYF
CDR3nt: TGTGCCAGCAGCCAGAACCGGGGAGATACGCAGTATTTT

d_gene: .
v_gene: TRBV6-5
abundance: .
j_gene: TRBJ1-4
len: 15
CDR3aa: CASNSGRAPNEKLFF
CDR3nt: TGTGCCAGCAACTCAGGGAGGGCCCCTAATGAAAAACTGTTTTTT

d_gene: TRBD1
v_gene: TRBV6-5
abundance: .
j_gene: TRBJ2-7
len: 12
CDR3aa: CASKGQDYEQYF
CDR3nt: TGTGCCAGCAAGGGACAGGACTACGAGCAGTACTTC

d_gene: TRBD1
v_gene: TRBV19
abundance: .
j_gene: TRBJ1-4
len: 16
CDR3aa: CASSPSARQGGEKLFF
CDR3nt: TGTGCCAGTAGTCCTTCTGCCCGACAGGGGGGTGAAAAACTGTTTTTT

d_gene: .
v_gene: TRBV5-1
abundance: .
j_gene: TRBJ1-2
len: 16
CDR3aa: CASSLDPGALIYGYTF
CDR3nt: TGCGCCAGCAGCTTGGATCCAGGGGCTCTCATCTATGGCTACACCTTC

d_gene: TRBD2
v_gene: TRBV3-1/TRBV3-2
abundance: few
j_gene: TRBJ2-2
len: 17
CDR3aa: CASSQDLRLAGFGELFF
CDR3nt: TGTGCCAGCAGCCAAGATCTGAGACTAGCGGGGTTCGGGGAGCTGTTTTTT

d_gene: .
v_gene: TRBV19
abundance: few
j_gene: TRBJ1-1
len: 14
CDR3aa: CASSIDSKFRRVFF
CDR3nt: TGTGCCAGTAGTATAGATTCCAAATTCCGGCGAGTTTTCTTT

d_gene: TRBD1
v_gene: TRBV5-4
abundance: .
j_gene: TRBJ2-3
len: 16
CDR3aa: CASSPPGQGSTDTQYF
CDR3nt: TGTGCCAGCAGCCCCCCGGGACAGGGGAGCACAGATACGCAGTATTTT

d_gene: .
v_gene: TRBV11-3
abundance: .
j_gene: TRBJ2-1
len: 13
CDR3aa: CASSPGKAFEQFF
CDR3nt: TGTGCCAGCAGCCCGGGTAAGGCGTTTGAGCAGTTCTTC

d_gene: TRBD2
v_gene: TRBV10-3
abundance: .
j_gene: TRBJ2-1
len: 14
CDR3aa: CATLAGGSYNEQFF
CDR3nt: TGTGCCACATTAGCGGGGGGGTCCTACAATGAGCAGTTCTTC

d_gene: TRBD1
v_gene: TRBV5-4
abundance: few
j_gene: TRBJ2-2
len: 16
CDR3aa: CASSLDPGGNTGELFF
CDR3nt: TGTGCCAGCAGCTTGGATCCAGGGGGGAACACCGGGGAGCTGTTTTTT

d_gene: .
v_gene: TRBV2
abundance: .
j_gene: TRBJ1-4
len: 14
CDR3aa: CASNRDGMMEKLFF
CDR3nt: TGTGCCAGCAACCGGGACGGCATGATGGAAAAACTGTTTTTT

d_gene: .
v_gene: TRBV6-5
abundance: .
j_gene: TRBJ1-2
len: 12
CDR3aa: CASMNVNYGYTF
CDR3nt: TGTGCCAGCATGAACGTTAACTATGGCTACACCTTC

d_gene: TRBD1
v_gene: TRBV30
abundance: .
j_gene: TRBJ1-1
len: 14
CDR3aa: CAWSVRGLNTEAFF
CDR3nt: TGTGCCTGGAGTGTTAGGGGGCTGAACACTGAAGCTTTCTTT

d_gene: TRBD2
v_gene: TRBV11-3
abundance: .
j_gene: TRBJ2-1
len: 19
CDR3aa: CASSLRALAAPSSYNEQFF
CDR3nt: TGTGCCAGCAGCTTAAGGGCCCTAGCGGCTCCAAGCTCCTACAATGAGCAGTTCTTC

d_gene: .
v_gene: TRBV12-3/TRBV12-4
abundance: .
j_gene: TRBJ1-6
len: 13
CDR3aa: CASSLQGNSPLHF
CDR3nt: TGTGCCAGCAGTTTACAGGGGAATTCACCCCTCCACTTT

d_gene: .
v_gene: TRBV28
abundance: .
j_gene: TRBJ2-2
len: 13
CDR3aa: CASSLGHPVQLFF
CDR3nt: TGTGCCAGCAGTTTGGGACATCCGGTCCAGCTGTTTTTT

d_gene: .
v_gene: TRBV30
abundance: .
j_gene: TRBJ2-7
len: 12
CDR3aa: CAWSYSGYEQYF
CDR3nt: TGTGCCTGGAGTTACTCAGGGTACGAGCAGTACTTC

d_gene: .
v_gene: TRBV7-2
abundance: .
j_gene: TRBJ1-5
len: 14
CDR3aa: CASSLTPGDQPQHF
CDR3nt: TGTGCCAGCAGTTTAACCCCGGGGGATCAGCCCCAGCATTTT